The 24 T cell receptor beta chains below were found in one sample sequenced in a study of blood T cell repertoires in COVID-19. Libraries were prepared by immunoSEQ multiplex PCR; TCRdb keeps only in-frame clonotypes and omits some of them. Among about 370,000 clones listed, 80% to 90% were seen once. The sample was PBMCs or T cells enriched from blood (not recorded which). Receptors were obtained from a man between 18 and 29 years old who had recovered from COVID-19.

The chain employs TRBV6-5 and TRBJ1-2; 8 bases agree with TRBD1. The CDR3 contains 14 residues. The J segment lost 8 bases and the V segment lost 5 bases, leaving 10 bases of the junction unmatched. Germline CDR1 and CDR2: MNHEY and SVGAGI. The chain's CDR3 is CASSLAGTGAGYTF. The CDR3, as DNA: TGTGCCAGCAGTCTAGCCGGGACAGGAGCCGGCTACACCTTC.

The J gene is TRBJ2-3, the V gene TRBV5-1; 11 bases agree with TRBD2. V trimming: 0 bases; J trimming: 2 bases; junction bases outside the gene matches: 5. Germline V gives CDR1 SGHRS, CDR2 YFSETQ. The CDR3 has 17 residues. Here the CDR3 reads CASSLGSGRDPTDTQYF. The DNA for the CDR3 is TGCGCCAGCAGCTTGGGTAGCGGGAGGGATCCCACAGATACGCAGTATTTT.

V and J are TRBV19 and TRBJ2-7, with D perhaps matching TRBD2 (5 bases). In germline, CDR1 is LNHDA, CDR2 SQIVND (reference sequence). Trimming took off 3 bases at V and 2 bases at J, with 5 bases between the two ends. CDR3 length: 12 amino acids. In DNA, the CDR3 is TGTGCCAGTAGTATCGGGACCTACGAGCAGTACTTC. Residues: CASSIGTYEQYF.

The J gene is TRBJ1-5, the V gene TRBV4-2, with 7 nucleotides matching TRBD1. Germline loops: CDR1 LGHNA, CDR2 YNFKEQ. V lost 1 base and J lost 3; bases outside the gene matches: 3. The CDR3 length is 15 residues. CDR3 protein: CASSQGQGINQPQHF. The CDR3 bases are TGTGCCAGCAGCCAAGGACAGGGAATCAATCAGCCCCAGCATTTT.

This clone came up a few times. The chain links TRBV30 to TRBJ1-1, with 7 nucleotides matching TRBD1. Trimming took 1 base from V and 7 from J; bases not matched to a gene: 9. The CDR3 consists of 14 residues. Germline V CDR1 and CDR2: GTSNPN, SVGIG (reference sequence). This CDR3 reads CAWSGVTGIGEAFF. CDR3 DNA sequence: TGTGCCTGGAGTGGGGTGACAGGGATCGGTGAAGCTTTCTTT.

The J gene is TRBJ2-7, the V gene TRBV6-2 or TRBV6-3, with D possibly TRBD1 on 7 matching bases. V dropped 4 bases and J dropped 2 bases, with 18 bases sitting between them. The CDR3 extends over 16 amino acids. CDR1 MNHEY and CDR2 SVGEGT come from the germline V gene. Here the CDR3 reads CASSWGQGGSTYEQYF. CDR3 DNA sequence: TGTGCCAGCAGTTGGGGCCAGGGGGGATCGACCTACGAGCAGTACTTC.

This chain uses TRBV7-2 with TRBJ1-2, with 7 bases that match TRBD1. The germline V gene encodes CDR1 SGHTA and CDR2 FQGNSA. V was clipped by 3 bases and J by 1 base; unmatched bases: 2. The CDR3 runs to 14 residues. The CDR3 bases are TGTGCCAGCAGCTTTGACAGGGTTAACTATGGCTACACCTTC. Translating it yields CASSFDRVNYGYTF.

The chain is built from TRBV3-1 (or the pseudogene TRBV3-2) and TRBJ2-5; 7 nucleotides align to TRBD1. The germline CDR1 and CDR2 sequences are LGHDT and YNNKEL (reference sequence). V lost 4 bases, J lost 5 bases, and 10 bases stayed unmatched. This CDR3 has 15 amino acids. CDR3 protein: CASSRSGRRGETQYF. The CDR3 nucleotides are TGTGCCAGCAGCCGATCAGGTCGCAGGGGGGAGACCCAGTACTTC.

This chain links TRBV7-2 with TRBJ2-1; 11 positions agree with TRBD2. This CDR3 is 19 amino acids long. Germline lookup yields CDR1 SGHTA and CDR2 FQGNSA. V gave up 4 bases and J gave up 6 bases; unmatched junction bases: 17. DNA for the CDR3: TGTGCCAGCAGCTATCAACTAGCGGGAGTTCCATTACGGGTCAATGAGCAGTTCTTC. Its protein is CASSYQLAGVPLRVNEQFF.

The chain links TRBV4-2 to TRBJ2-1; TRBD2 matches 9 bases. Germline V gene data show CDR1 as LGHNA and CDR2 as YNFKEQ. The CDR3 sequence is 15 residues long. The junction had 6 bases not matched to a gene; V was cut back by 4 bases and J by 5 bases. CDR3: CASSPWTSANNEQFF. CDR3 DNA: TGTGCCAGCAGCCCCTGGACTAGCGCCAACAATGAGCAGTTCTTC.

V gene TRBV16 combines with J gene TRBJ1-2; D gene ambiguous. V was pared by 0 bases and J by 7 bases, with 6 bases between. CDR3 length: 12 residues. The germline V gene encodes CDR1 KGHSY and CDR2 FQNENV. CDR3 bases: TGTGCCAGCAGCCAATCGATGAGTGGCTACACCTTC. Translation gives CASSQSMSGYTF.

V gene TRBV7-9 combines with J gene TRBJ2-1, with D hard to call. V lost 1 base to trimming and J lost 6 bases, with 7 bases between them. This CDR3 is 13 amino acids long. Germline V gives CDR1 SEHNR, CDR2 FQNEAQ (reference sequence). The CDR3 loop reads CASSLGLTNEQFF. CDR3 bases: TGTGCCAGCAGCTTAGGACTTACCAATGAGCAGTTCTTC.

The chain joins TRBV27 to TRBJ1-6; TRBD1 might be the D (6 bases). V was shortened by 4 bases and J by 11 bases, with 15 bases between the two germline ends. Germline V gene sequence: CDR1 MNHEY, CDR2 SMNVEV (reference sequence). CDR3 length: 14 residues. Written as DNA, the CDR3 is TGTGCCAGCAGTTCGGACAGCCTGGTTGCACCCCTCCACTTT. It specifies CASSSDSLVAPLHF.

In nucleotides, the CDR3 is TGTGCCAGCAGCTTAACAGCCGGGGGGGACGGCTACACCTTC. Its protein product is CASSLTAGGDGYTF. V usage is TRBV7-3 and J usage is TRBJ1-2; D may be TRBD1 (5 bases). Germline V gene sequence: CDR1 SGHTA, CDR2 FQGTGA. V lost 0 bases to trimming and J lost 8 bases, with 13 bases between them. CDR3 length equals 14 residues.

This clone has just one count. The V gene is TRBV9, the J gene TRBJ2-1; the D gene is possibly TRBD1 (6 bases). The V and J ends lost 4 bases and 2 bases respectively, with 16 bases between them. Germline CDR1 reads SGDLS; CDR2 reads YYNGEE. CDR3 length equals 16 residues. In nucleotides, the CDR3 is TGTGCCAGCAGCCTCTCCGGGACAACCCCCTACAATGAGCAGTTCTTC. Encoded protein: CASSLSGTTPYNEQFF.

The gene calls are TRBV5-5 and TRBJ1-6; unclear D gene. CDR1 and CDR2 from the germline V gene are SGHKS and YYEKEE (reference sequence). V was pared by 4 bases and J by 0 bases, with 17 bases between. The CDR3 runs 18 residues. This CDR3 reads CASSNVAEKNSYNSPLHF. Written as DNA, the CDR3 is TGTGCCAGCAGCAACGTGGCGGAAAAGAACTCCTATAATTCACCCCTCCACTTT. Full variable domain (outside the CDR3, taken from reference TRBV5-5 and TRBJ1-6): DAGVTQSPTHLIKTRGQQVTLRCSPISGHKSVSWYQQVLGQGPQFIFQYYEKEERGRGNFPDRFSARQFPNYSSELNVNALLLGDSALYLCASSNVAEKNSYNSPLHFGNGTRLTVT.

This clone appeared once. The chain joins TRBV30 to TRBJ1-2, with D unclear. CDR3 length: 15 residues. Germline V CDR1 and CDR2: GTSNPN, SVGIG (reference sequence). Trimming shortened V by 1 base and J by 4 bases, and 16 bases separated the two germline ends. The CDR3 DNA follows: TGTGCCTGGAGTGACCTAGGCGAGCTCTTCTATGGCTACACCTTC. Its protein is CAWSDLGELFYGYTF. Looking up the rest from reference TRBV30 and TRBJ1-2 gives the full variable domain: SQTIHQWPATLVQPVGSPLSLECTVEGTSNPNLYWYRQAAGRGLQLLFYSVGIGQISSEVPQNLSASRPQDRQFILSSKKLLLSDSGFYLCAWSDLGELFYGYTFGSGTRLTVV.

The chain links TRBV14 to TRBJ2-7; possible D gene TRBD2, 5 bases. This CDR3 has 15 residues. CDR1 and CDR2 (germline): SGHDN, FVKESK. The V end was cut by 0 bases, the J end by 5 bases, with 14 bases between. The CDR3 nucleotides are TGTGCCAGCAGCCAAGATAGAGGGTGGGTCCACGAGCAGTACTTC. Translating it yields CASSQDRGWVHEQYF.

The CDR3 protein is CASSSERGYGYTF. CDR3 DNA: TGTGCCAGCAGCTCCGAGAGGGGGTATGGCTACACCTTC. The rearrangement joins TRBV5-4 to TRBJ1-2; maybe TRBD1 (6 bases). Trimming cost V 3 bases and J 5 bases, with 11 bases left between them. The CDR3 sequence is 13 residues long. CDR1 is SGHNT and CDR2 is YYREEE in the germline V gene (reference sequence).

The rearrangement links TRBV18 to TRBJ1-3; D is unresolved. In germline, CDR1 is KGHSH, CDR2 LQKENI. Trimming cost V 1 base and J 2 bases, with 9 bases left between them. The CDR3 runs 15 residues. This CDR3 is CASSPRGEAGNTIYF. The CDR3 nucleotides read TGTGCCAGCTCACCACGTGGGGAGGCTGGAAACACCATATATTTT.

V gene TRBV5-1 combines with J gene TRBJ1-4; 9 nucleotides align to TRBD1. Germline CDR1 and CDR2: SGHRS and YFSETQ. The CDR3 spans 15 residues. Trimming cost V 3 bases and J 7 bases; bases outside gene matches: 7. The CDR3 region is CASSSAGTGSEKLFF. DNA for the CDR3: TGCGCCAGCAGCTCAGCCGGGACAGGGAGTGAAAAACTGTTTTTT.

This rearrangement joins TRBV18 to TRBJ1-1, with D tentatively TRBD1 (5 bases). V shed 6 bases and J shed 4 bases, with 9 bases lying between them. Looked up from germline, CDR1 is KGHSH and CDR2 is LQKENI. The CDR3 spans 12 residues. The CDR3 nucleotides read TGTGCCAGCTCCGGGAGGGGCACTGAAGCTTTCTTT. Its protein product is CASSGRGTEAFF.

The V gene is TRBV6-4, the J gene TRBJ1-4, with TRBD1 as a possible D gene (6 bases). In germline, CDR1 is MRHNA, CDR2 SNTAGT. Between the trimmed V and J ends, which lost 3 bases and 7 bases, there was a span of 18 bases. The CDR3 is made up of 16 amino acids. CDR3 in DNA: TGTGCCAGCAGTGAAGGTTCAGGGGCCTTCGGTGAAAAACTGTTTTTT. Amino acids: CASSEGSGAFGEKLFF.

The CDR3 region has the DNA TGTGCCAGCAGTGAGCGGGGCGCCTCCTATGGCTACACCTTC. Translation: CASSERGASYGYTF. V usage is TRBV2 and J usage is TRBJ1-2; TRBD1 might be the D (5 bases). This CDR3 is built from 14 residues. Trimming cost V 3 bases and J 4 bases, with 12 bases left between them. CDR1 is SNHLY, CDR2 FYNNEI, per germline.